This T cell receptor beta chain was found in a study of control samples from healthy donors and cancer patients. This clone was picked up one time. The method was immunoSEQ multiplex PCR; TCRdb's version includes in-frame clones alone and lacks a portion of them. This table holds approximately 35,000 clones, approximately 95% found once. V lost 0 bases, J lost 1 base, and 7 bases lay in between. Germline CDR1 reads SGHRS; CDR2 reads YFSETQ. The CDR3 runs 14 residues. This clonotype was sampled from a man aged 35-49 years with colorectal cancer. The source material was PBMCs. The chain carries TRBV5-1 and TRBJ1-1; D not resolved. The CDR3 nucleotides are TGCGCCAGCAGCTTGGGTCTCCCGAACACTGAAGCTTTCTTT. Protein sequence: CASSLGLPNTEAFF. Full variable domain (missing parts from reference TRBV5-1 and TRBJ1-1): KAGVTQTPRYLIKTRGQQVTLSCSPISGHRSVSWYQQTPGQGLQFLFEYFSETQRNKGNFPGRFSGRQFSNSRSEMNVSTLELGDSALYLCASSLGLPNTEAFFGQGTRLTVV.